Each of the 27 T cell receptor beta chains below was sequenced from the same sample in a study of CD8+CD57+ T cells in acquired aplastic anemia. According to the study, genomic DNA was the template for TCR beta VDJ and CDR3 profiling. TCRdb re-called the reads with MiXCR, one entry per CDR3 protein. This table has about 180,000 distinct CDR3 sequences, about 50% appearing once. The sequenced patients had an expansion of CD8+CD57+ cells seen by flow cytometry. The specimen was sorted CD4+, CD8+, or CD8+CD57+ T cells (not recorded which) from PBMCs. These TCRs come from a human donor with aplastic anemia.

This clonotype was found once. An end of the junction does not agree with germline; a read error may underlie this. The V call is TRBV10-3, the J call TRBJ1-5; D unresolved. Germline CDR1 ENHRY, CDR2 SYGVKD. This CDR3 region has 12 residues. CDR3 sequence (DNA): TGTGCCAGCAGTTACTCTCATGGGCCGCAGCATTTT. Its translation is CASSYSHGPQHF.

The chain carries TRBV11-1 and TRBJ1-1; 8 bases match TRBD1. Trimming took 5 bases from V and 1 from J; bases not matched to a gene: 12. Looked up from germline, CDR1 is SGHAT and CDR2 is FQDESV (reference sequence). The CDR3 spans 17 residues. The CDR3 DNA is TGTGCCAGCAGCCTACGGGACAGGAGGGCCCCGAACACTGAAGCTTTCTTT. Residues: CASSLRDRRAPNTEAFF.

This chain links TRBV6-2 or TRBV6-3 with TRBJ1-5; D uncertain. The CDR3 is 13 residues long. V was clipped by 11 bases and J by 6 bases, with 17 bases between them. Per the germline V gene, CDR1 is MNHEY and CDR2 is SVGEGT. CDR3 nucleotide sequence: TGTGCCGGCGGCGGGCGGGGTGGTCAGCCCCAGCATTTT. It specifies CAGGGRGGQPQHF.

The rearrangement links TRBV20-1 to TRBJ2-5; D call uncertain. The germline V and J ends were trimmed by 6 bases and 1 base, with 9 bases remaining between them. The CDR3 spans 12 residues. In germline, CDR1 is DFQATT, CDR2 SNEGSKA (reference sequence). DNA of the CDR3: TGCAGTGCATTATCTGGCCAAGAGACCCAGTACTTC. This codes for CSALSGQETQYF.

In DNA, the CDR3 is TGCGCCAGCAGCTCGGGGGATAAGGCCTACGAGCAGTACTTC. Translating it yields CASSSGDKAYEQYF. The chain is built from TRBV5-1 and TRBJ2-7; a possible D gene is TRBD2 (6 bases). Germline loops: CDR1 SGHRS, CDR2 YFSETQ. V lost 3 bases to trimming and J lost 2 bases, with 12 bases between them. This CDR3 has 14 amino acids.

This clonotype was recorded at least ten times. The rearrangement links TRBV7-8 to TRBJ1-6; maybe TRBD1 (5 bases). Germline V lookup: CDR1 SGHVS, CDR2 FQNEAQ. The CDR3 loop spans 16 amino acids. V lost 1 base to trimming and J lost 6 bases, with 13 bases between them. Here the CDR3 reads CASSLVQGRGNSPLHF. CDR3 sequence (DNA): TGTGCCAGCAGCTTAGTCCAGGGTAGAGGTAATTCACCCCTCCACTTT.

The chain combines TRBV11-1 with TRBJ2-7; the D is unclear. V shed 1 base and J shed 3 bases, with 7 bases lying between them. Germline V gene sequence: CDR1 SGHAT, CDR2 FQDESV (reference sequence). The CDR3 loop spans 13 amino acids. The chain's CDR3 is CASSLGVNYEQYV. DNA for the CDR3: TGTGCCAGCAGCTTAGGGGTTAACTACGAGCAGTACGTC.

This clonotype has just a few counts. V usage is TRBV3-1 and J usage is TRBJ2-6, with TRBD1 matching 11 bases. V lost 2 bases, J lost 3 bases, and 6 bases stayed unmatched. This CDR3 is 18 amino acids long. CDR1 and CDR2 (germline): LGHDT, YNNKEL (reference sequence). CDR3 nucleotides: TGTGCCAGCAGCCAAAGGACAGGGGGCGTATTTGGGGCCAACGTCCTGACTTTC. This sequence encodes CASSQRTGGVFGANVLTF. Variable domain in full (rest from reference TRBV3-1 and TRBJ2-6): DTAVSQTPKYLVTQMGNDKSIKCEQNLGHDTMYWYKQDSKKFLKIMFSYNNKELIINETVPNRFSPKSPDKAHLNLHINSLELGDSAVYFCASSQRTGGVFGANVLTFGAGSRLTVL.

The rearrangement joins TRBV19 to TRBJ1-6, with D possibly being TRBD1 (6 bases). Germline loops: CDR1 LNHDA, CDR2 SQIVND (reference sequence). The ends were cut back, 5 bases at V and 7 bases at J, with 15 bases in the middle. This CDR3 region has 15 residues. The CDR3 coding sequence is TGTGCCAGTAGTGGGGGACAACTTGGGAATTCACCCCTCCACTTT. It translates to CASSGGQLGNSPLHF.

Many counts were recorded for this clonotype. The chain has TRBV3-1 and TRBJ2-7, with 8 bases matching TRBD1. CDR1 and CDR2 from the germline V gene are LGHDT and YNNKEL (reference sequence). The CDR3 spans 13 residues. Trimming at V came to 3 bases and at J to 3 bases, leaving 1 base not matched to a gene. As DNA, the CDR3 is TGTGCCAGCAGCCAGGGACAGGACTACGAGCAGTACTTC. Encoded protein: CASSQGQDYEQYF.

This chain connects TRBV29-1 to TRBJ1-5; no clear D gene. CDR1 and CDR2 from the germline V gene are SQVTM and ANQGSEA. V lost 3 bases and J lost 6, with 12 bases in between. The CDR3 length is 13 residues. The CDR3 loop is CSVDGGKGQPQHF. DNA for the CDR3: TGCAGCGTTGACGGAGGGAAAGGTCAGCCCCAGCATTTT.

The V call is TRBV10-3, the J call TRBJ2-7; TRBD2 aligns across 8 bases. V was pared by 4 bases and J by 3 bases, with 5 bases of the junction left unmatched. This CDR3 region has 14 residues. Germline-derived CDR1 and CDR2 are ENHRY and SYGVKD. The CDR3 region is CAISVQRESYEQYF. The CDR3 DNA reads as TGTGCCATCAGTGTACAGCGGGAGAGCTACGAGCAGTACTTC.

The rearrangement uses TRBV5-6 and TRBJ1-6, with D perhaps TRBD1 (6 bases). Deletions cut 2 bases from V and 10 bases from J, with 16 bases between. Germline V gene sequence: CDR1 SGHDT, CDR2 YYEEEE. This CDR3 is 15 amino acids long. The chain's CDR3 is CASSLEQGGRSPLHF. The CDR3 DNA reads as TGTGCCAGCAGCTTAGAACAGGGAGGTCGATCACCCCTCCACTTT.

With regard to this clonotype: The conserved phenylalanine or tryptophan is not found at the CDR3 terminus, so this likely reflects a read error. The CDR3 reads CASSVAGGGLADNEQFS. The CDR3 nucleotides are TGTGCCAGCAGCGTAGCAGGGGGGGGACTAGCGGACAATGAGCAGTTCTCC. The chain has TRBV5-6 and TRBJ2-1; 11 bases fit TRBD2. Germline V CDR1 and CDR2: SGHDT, YYEEEE. The V and J ends lost 4 bases and 5 bases, in that order; junction bases with no gene match: 11. The CDR3 length is 17 residues.

This clonotype was recorded a few times. This chain joins TRBV7-9 and TRBJ1-5; D is possibly TRBD1 (6 bases). V shed 8 bases and J shed 4 bases, with 9 bases lying between them. Germline V gene sequence: CDR1 SEHNR, CDR2 FQNEAQ (reference sequence). This CDR3 is built from 12 residues. CDR3 loop: CASPDRNQPQHF. The CDR3, as DNA: TGTGCCAGCCCCGACAGGAATCAGCCCCAGCATTTT.

In this sample, this clonotype turned up a few times. V gene TRBV10-2 combines with J gene TRBJ2-1, with TRBD2 matching 12 bases. The V gene end was trimmed by 6 bases and the J gene end by 5 bases; junction bases not matched to a gene: 5. The CDR3 has 15 amino acids. Germline loops: CDR1 WSHSY, CDR2 SAAADI. DNA for the CDR3: TGCGCCAGCAGGCTCGGGACTAGCGGGCACAATGAGCAGTTCTTC. Residues: CASRLGTSGHNEQFF.

This chain links TRBV29-1 with TRBJ2-3, with 10 bases that match TRBD2. Per the germline V gene, CDR1 is SQVTM and CDR2 is ANQGSEA. The CDR3 is 16 residues long. J gave up 5 bases and V 7 bases, and 15 bases lay outside the gene matches. The CDR3 loop reads CSAAGPSGSLGDTQYF. In DNA form, the CDR3 reads TGCAGCGCCGCAGGCCCTAGCGGGAGTTTAGGAGATACGCAGTATTTT.

The gene calls are TRBV25-1 and TRBJ1-3; no clear D gene. This CDR3 has 13 residues. Per germline, CDR1 MGHDK and CDR2 SYGVNS. The V end was cut by 6 bases, the J end by 2 bases, with 8 bases between. CDR3 in amino acids: CASRSGTGNTIYF. CDR3 DNA: TGTGCCAGCAGGTCAGGTACTGGAAACACCATATATTTT.

This clonotype appeared many times. The chain joins TRBV5-1 to TRBJ1-2, with 7 bases that match TRBD1. The length of the CDR3 is 14 residues. With 0 bases clipped from V and 3 bases from J, the junction kept 2 bases outside the gene matches. Germline loops: CDR1 SGHRS, CDR2 YFSETQ. The CDR3 sequence: CASSLARGDYGYTF. The CDR3 DNA sequence: TGCGCCAGCAGCTTGGCCAGGGGGGACTATGGCTACACCTTC.

This clonotype has ten or more counts. The chain links TRBV20-1 to TRBJ1-2; TRBD1 aligns across 7 bases. Losses at the gene ends were 3 bases for V and 8 bases for J; bases not matched to a gene: 6. The CDR3 has 12 residues. CDR1 and CDR2 (germline): DFQATT, SNEGSKA (reference sequence). Written as DNA, the CDR3 is TGCAGTGCTAGGGAACAGGGGTCCGGCTACACCTTC. Protein sequence: CSAREQGSGYTF.

This clonotype appeared many times. This sequence joins TRBV12-3 or TRBV12-4 and TRBJ2-7, with TRBD2 identical over 12 bases. CDR3 length equals 15 residues. Trimming cost V 5 bases and J 2 bases; bases outside gene matches: 4. The CDR3 loop is CASSPPSGGAYEQYF. The DNA for the CDR3 is TGTGCCAGCAGTCCCCCTAGCGGGGGGGCCTACGAGCAGTACTTC.

This clonotype was detected many times. The rearrangement joins TRBV6-1 to TRBJ1-2; 9 bases line up with TRBD1. The V segment lost 6 bases and the J segment 7 bases; nucleotides outside the gene matches: 6. The CDR3 length is 13 residues. From germline, CDR1 is MNHNS and CDR2 SASEGT. The DNA of the CDR3 is TGTGCCAGCAGCTTGGGACAGGGCCGTGGCTACACCTTC. This encodes CASSLGQGRGYTF.

The chain is built from TRBV24-1 and TRBJ2-7, with 9 bases fitting TRBD1. The CDR3 has 13 amino acids. The V segment lost 4 bases and the J segment 4 bases; nucleotides outside the gene matches: 1. CDR1 and CDR2 from the germline V gene are KGHDR and SFDVKD. The CDR3 region has the DNA TGTGCCACCAGTGAAGGGACAGGGTACGAGCAGTACTTC. Its protein product is CATSEGTGYEQYF.

In its sample, this clonotype was seen once. V is TRBV24-1 and J is TRBJ1-2; no reliable D call. The CDR3 is 15 amino acids. Germline CDR1 reads KGHDR; CDR2 reads SFDVKD. The V end lost 7 bases, the J end lost 6 bases, and 20 bases lay between the germline ends. The CDR3 bases are TGTGCCACCAGCAGAGATGGGCACGGGATAAATGGCTACACCTTC. The encoded protein is CATSRDGHGINGYTF.

V gene TRBV19 combines with J gene TRBJ1-6; the D gene is possibly TRBD1 (5 bases). This CDR3 spans 13 amino acids. V shed 9 bases and J shed 9 bases, with 15 bases lying between them. Germline assignment: CDR1 LNHDA and CDR2 SQIVND (reference sequence). The CDR3 nucleotides read TGTGCCAGCAACCCGGGGCTTACTTCACCCCTCCACTTT. Encoded protein: CASNPGLTSPLHF.

This chain links TRBV10-3 with TRBJ2-2, with no clear D. V was clipped by 0 bases and J by 0 bases, with 8 bases between them. This CDR3 region has 16 residues. The germline CDR1 and CDR2 sequences are ENHRY and SYGVKD. In DNA, the CDR3 is TGTGCCATCAGTGAGTCGTCCGGGTCGAACACCGGGGAGCTGTTTTTT. This sequence encodes CAISESSGSNTGELFF.

This clonotype was seen many times. The chain links TRBV5-4 to TRBJ1-2; 10 positions match TRBD1. The CDR3 is 13 amino acids. Germline V CDR1 and CDR2: SGHNT, YYREEE (reference sequence). V shed 3 bases and J 10 bases; nucleotides not matched to a gene: 6. CDR3 nucleotide sequence: TGTGCCAGCAGCTGGGACAGGGGAGCGGACTACACCTTC. This encodes CASSWDRGADYTF.